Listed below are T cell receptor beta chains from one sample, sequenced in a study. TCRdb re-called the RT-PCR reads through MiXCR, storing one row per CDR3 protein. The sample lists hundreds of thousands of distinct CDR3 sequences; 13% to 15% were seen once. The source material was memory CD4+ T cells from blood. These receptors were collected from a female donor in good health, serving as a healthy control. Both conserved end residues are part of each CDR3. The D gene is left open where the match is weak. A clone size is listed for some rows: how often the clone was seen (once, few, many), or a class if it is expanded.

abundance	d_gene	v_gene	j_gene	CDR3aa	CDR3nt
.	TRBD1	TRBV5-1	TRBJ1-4	CASRVQGNSEKLFF	TGCGCCAGCAGGGTACAGGGGAATTCTGAAAAACTGTTTTTT
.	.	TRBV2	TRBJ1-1	CASSYQGYEAFF	TGTGCCAGCAGTTACCAGGGTTATGAAGCTTTCTTT
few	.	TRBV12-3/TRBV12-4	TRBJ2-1	CASSLQRDREQFF	TGTGCCAGCAGTTTGCAGCGGGACAGAGAGCAGTTCTTC
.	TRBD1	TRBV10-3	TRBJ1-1	CAISESSGQGTASRWGTEAFF	TGTGCCATCAGTGAGTCCTCGGGACAGGGAACAGCTTCCCGCTGGGGGACTGAAGCTTTCTTT
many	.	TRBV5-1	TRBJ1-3	CASSSPGTDLSGNTIYF	TGCGCCAGCAGCTCGCCCGGGACGGATCTCTCTGGAAACACCATATATTTT
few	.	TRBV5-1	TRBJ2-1	CASSWPAGWLLGSYNEQFF	TGCGCCAGCAGCTGGCCCGCAGGGTGGTTGTTGGGCTCCTACAATGAGCAGTTCTTC
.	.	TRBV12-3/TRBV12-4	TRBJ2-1	CASGGTGSTYNEQFF	TGTGCCAGTGGAGGGACGGGTAGTACCTACAATGAGCAGTTCTTC
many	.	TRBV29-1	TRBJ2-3	CSGRIAAADTQYF	TGCAGCGGCCGTATAGCAGCGGCAGATACGCAGTATTTT
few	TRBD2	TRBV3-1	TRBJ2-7	CASSQDKASGGYEQYF	TGTGCCAGCAGCCAAGATAAGGCTAGCGGGGGGTACGAGCAGTACTTC
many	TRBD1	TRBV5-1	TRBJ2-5	CASTPGQDQETQYF	TGCGCCAGCACTCCGGGACAGGACCAAGAGACCCAGTACTTC
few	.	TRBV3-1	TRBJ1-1	CASSQRGGSTEAFF	TGTGCCAGCAGCCAACGTGGTGGAAGCACTGAAGCTTTCTTT
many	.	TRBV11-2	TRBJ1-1	CASSLDRGLGTEAFF	TGTGCCAGCAGCTTAGACAGGGGTTTGGGGACTGAAGCTTTCTTT
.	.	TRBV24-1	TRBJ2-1	CATSDARKLAVEQFF	TGTGCCACCAGTGATGCCCGGAAGCTTGCGGTTGAGCAGTTCTTC
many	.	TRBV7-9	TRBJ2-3	CASRGADTQYF	TGCGCCAGCAGGGGGGCAGATACGCAGTATTTT
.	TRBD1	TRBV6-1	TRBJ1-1	CASSKHRGADTEAFF	TGTGCCAGCAGTAAGCACAGGGGTGCGGACACTGAAGCTTTCTTT
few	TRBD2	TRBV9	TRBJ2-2	CASSAIGREGTGELFF	TGTGCCAGCAGCGCGATTGGGCGGGAGGGCACCGGGGAGCTGTTTTTT
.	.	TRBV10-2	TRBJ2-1	CASTISSYNEQFF	TGCGCCAGCACCATAAGCTCCTACAATGAGCAGTTCTTC
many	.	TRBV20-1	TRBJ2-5	CSALVLTQETQYF	TGCAGTGCTCTCGTCCTGACCCAAGAGACCCAGTACTTC
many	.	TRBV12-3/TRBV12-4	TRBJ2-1	CASSLRDRVRGEQFF	TGTGCCAGCAGTCTGCGGGACCGGGTAAGGGGTGAGCAGTTCTTC
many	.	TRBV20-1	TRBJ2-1	CSAREGSRNEQFF	TGCAGTGCTAGAGAGGGCTCCCGCAATGAGCAGTTCTTC
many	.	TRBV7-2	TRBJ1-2	CASTRQGADSYGYTF	TGTGCCAGCACCCGACAAGGGGCGGATAGCTATGGCTACACCTTC
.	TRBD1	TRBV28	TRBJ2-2	CASSGTVRGTGELFF	TGTGCCAGCAGTGGGACAGTGAGGGGCACCGGGGAGCTGTTTTTT
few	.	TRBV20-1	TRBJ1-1	CSARDRGNTEAFF	TGCAGTGCTAGAGACAGGGGGAACACTGAAGCTTTCTTT
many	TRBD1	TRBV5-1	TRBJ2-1	CASSAGDSHNEQFF	TGCGCCAGCAGCGCCGGGGACAGTCACAATGAGCAGTTCTTC
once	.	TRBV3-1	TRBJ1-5	CASSPKFGGGQPQHF	TGTGCCAGCAGCCCAAAGTTCGGGGGCGGCCAGCCCCAGCATTTT
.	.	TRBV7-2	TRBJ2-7	CASSLMGVKHEQYF	TGTGCCAGCAGCTTAATGGGTGTTAAACACGAGCAGTACTTC
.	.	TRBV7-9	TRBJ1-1	CASSPTTAQGNTEAFF	TGTGCTAGCAGCCCGACGACAGCCCAGGGGAACACTGAAGCTTTCTTT
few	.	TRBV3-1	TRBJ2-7	CASSRSLADYEQYF	TGTGCCAGCAGCCGCAGTCTTGCGGACTACGAGCAGTACTTC
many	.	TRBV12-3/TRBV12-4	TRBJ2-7	CASSPSYAFEQYF	TGTGCCAGCAGCCCGAGCTACGCATTCGAGCAGTACTTC